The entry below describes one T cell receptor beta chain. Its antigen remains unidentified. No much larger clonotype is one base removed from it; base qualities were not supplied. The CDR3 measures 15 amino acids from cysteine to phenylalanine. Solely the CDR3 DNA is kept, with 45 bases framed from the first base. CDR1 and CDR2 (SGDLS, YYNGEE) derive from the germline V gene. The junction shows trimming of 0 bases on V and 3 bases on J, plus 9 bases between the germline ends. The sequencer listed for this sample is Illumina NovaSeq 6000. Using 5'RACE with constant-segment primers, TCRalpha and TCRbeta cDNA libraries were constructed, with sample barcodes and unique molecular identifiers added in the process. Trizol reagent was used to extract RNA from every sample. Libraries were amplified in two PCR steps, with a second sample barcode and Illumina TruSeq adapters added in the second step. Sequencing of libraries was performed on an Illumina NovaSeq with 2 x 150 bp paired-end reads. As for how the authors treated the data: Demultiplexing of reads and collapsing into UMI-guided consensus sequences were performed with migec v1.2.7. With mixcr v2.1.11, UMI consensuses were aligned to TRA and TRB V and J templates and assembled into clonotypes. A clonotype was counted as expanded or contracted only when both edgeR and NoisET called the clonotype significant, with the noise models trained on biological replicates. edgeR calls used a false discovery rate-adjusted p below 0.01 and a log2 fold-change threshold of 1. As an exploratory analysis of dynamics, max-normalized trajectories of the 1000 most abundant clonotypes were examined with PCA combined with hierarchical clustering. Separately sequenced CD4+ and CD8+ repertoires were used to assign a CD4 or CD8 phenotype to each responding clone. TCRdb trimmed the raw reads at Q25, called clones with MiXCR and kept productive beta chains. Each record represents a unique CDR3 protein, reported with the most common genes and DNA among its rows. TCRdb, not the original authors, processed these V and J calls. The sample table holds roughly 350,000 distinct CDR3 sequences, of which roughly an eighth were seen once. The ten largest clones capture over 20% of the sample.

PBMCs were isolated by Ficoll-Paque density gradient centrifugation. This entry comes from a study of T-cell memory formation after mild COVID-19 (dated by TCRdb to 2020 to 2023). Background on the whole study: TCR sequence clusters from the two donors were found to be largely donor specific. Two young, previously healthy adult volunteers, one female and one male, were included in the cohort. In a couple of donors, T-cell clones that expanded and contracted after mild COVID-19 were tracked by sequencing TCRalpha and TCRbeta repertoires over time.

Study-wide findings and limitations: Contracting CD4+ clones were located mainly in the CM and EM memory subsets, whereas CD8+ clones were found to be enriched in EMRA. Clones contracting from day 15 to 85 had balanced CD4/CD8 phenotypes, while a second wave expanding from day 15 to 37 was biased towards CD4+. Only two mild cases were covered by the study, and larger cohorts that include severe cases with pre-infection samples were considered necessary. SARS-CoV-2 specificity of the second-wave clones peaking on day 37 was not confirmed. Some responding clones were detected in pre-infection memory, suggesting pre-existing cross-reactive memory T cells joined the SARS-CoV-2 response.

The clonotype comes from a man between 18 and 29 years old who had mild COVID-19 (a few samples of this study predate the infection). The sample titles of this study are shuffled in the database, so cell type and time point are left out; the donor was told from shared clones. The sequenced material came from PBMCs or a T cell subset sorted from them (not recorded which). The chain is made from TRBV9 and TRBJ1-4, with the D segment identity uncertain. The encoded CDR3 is CASSVGVMANEKLFF. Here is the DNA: TGTGCCAGCAGCGTAGGGGTAATGGCTAATGAAAAACTGTTTTTT.